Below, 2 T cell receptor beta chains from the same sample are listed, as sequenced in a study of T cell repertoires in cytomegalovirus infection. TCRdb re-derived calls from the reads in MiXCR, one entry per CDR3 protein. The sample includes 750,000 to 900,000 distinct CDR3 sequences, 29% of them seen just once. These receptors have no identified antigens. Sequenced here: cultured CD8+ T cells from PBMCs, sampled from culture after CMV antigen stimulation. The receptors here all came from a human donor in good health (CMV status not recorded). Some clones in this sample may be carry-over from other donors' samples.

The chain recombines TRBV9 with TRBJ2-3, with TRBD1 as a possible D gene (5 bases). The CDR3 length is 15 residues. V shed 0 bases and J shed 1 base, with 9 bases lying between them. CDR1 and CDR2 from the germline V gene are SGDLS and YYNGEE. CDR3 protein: CASSVEGARTDTQYF. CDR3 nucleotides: TGTGCCAGCAGCGTAGAAGGGGCCCGCACAGATACGCAGTATTTT.

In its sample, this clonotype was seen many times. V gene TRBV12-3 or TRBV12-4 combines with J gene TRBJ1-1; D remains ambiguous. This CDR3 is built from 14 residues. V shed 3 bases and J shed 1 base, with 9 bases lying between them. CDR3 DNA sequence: TGTGCCAGCAGTTTCGGGGAGGCGAACACTGAAGCTTTCTTT. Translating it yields CASSFGEANTEAFF.